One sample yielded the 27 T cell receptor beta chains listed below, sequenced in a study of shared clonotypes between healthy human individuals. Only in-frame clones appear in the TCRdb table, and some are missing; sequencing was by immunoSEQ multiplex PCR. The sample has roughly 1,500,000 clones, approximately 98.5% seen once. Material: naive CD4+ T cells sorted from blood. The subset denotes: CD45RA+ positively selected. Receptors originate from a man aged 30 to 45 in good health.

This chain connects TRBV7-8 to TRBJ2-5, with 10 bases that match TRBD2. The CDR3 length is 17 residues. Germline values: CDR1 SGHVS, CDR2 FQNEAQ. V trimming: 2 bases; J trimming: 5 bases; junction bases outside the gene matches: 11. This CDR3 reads CASSLWASGRVRETQYF. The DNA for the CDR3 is TGTGCCAGCAGCTTATGGGCTAGCGGGAGAGTAAGGGAGACCCAGTACTTC.

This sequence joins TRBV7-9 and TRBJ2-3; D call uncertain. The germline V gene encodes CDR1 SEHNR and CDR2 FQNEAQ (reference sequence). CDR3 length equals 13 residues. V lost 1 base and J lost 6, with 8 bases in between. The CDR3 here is CASSLEVVDTQYF. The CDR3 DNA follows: TGTGCCAGCAGCTTAGAGGTTGTCGATACGCAGTATTTT.

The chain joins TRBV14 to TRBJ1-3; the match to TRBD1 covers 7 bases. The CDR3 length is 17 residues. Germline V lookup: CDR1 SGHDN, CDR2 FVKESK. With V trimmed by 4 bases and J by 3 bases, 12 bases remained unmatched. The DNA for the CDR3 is TGTGCCAGCAGCCGATTCCGACAGGGAGGAAGTGGAAACACCATATATTTT. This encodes CASSRFRQGGSGNTIYF.

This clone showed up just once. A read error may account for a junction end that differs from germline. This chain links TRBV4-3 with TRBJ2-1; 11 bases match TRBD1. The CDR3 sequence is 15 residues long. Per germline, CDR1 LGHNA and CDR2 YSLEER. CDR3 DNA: TGCGCCAGCAACCAAGGGACAGGGGGCTACAATGAGCAGTTCTTC. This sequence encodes CASNQGTGGYNEQFF.

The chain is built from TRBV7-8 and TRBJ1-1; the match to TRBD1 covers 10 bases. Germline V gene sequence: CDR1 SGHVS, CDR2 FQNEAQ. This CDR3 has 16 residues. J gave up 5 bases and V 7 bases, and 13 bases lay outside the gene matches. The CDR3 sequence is CASIETGGPVTTEAFF. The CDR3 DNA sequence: TGTGCCAGCATCGAGACAGGGGGCCCTGTAACTACTGAAGCTTTCTTT.

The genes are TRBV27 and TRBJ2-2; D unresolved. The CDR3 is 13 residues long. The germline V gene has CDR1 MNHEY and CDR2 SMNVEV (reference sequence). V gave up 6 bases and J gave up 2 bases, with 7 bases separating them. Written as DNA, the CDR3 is TGTGCCAGCAGCCATTTAAACACCGGGGAGCTGTTTTTT. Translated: CASSHLNTGELFF.

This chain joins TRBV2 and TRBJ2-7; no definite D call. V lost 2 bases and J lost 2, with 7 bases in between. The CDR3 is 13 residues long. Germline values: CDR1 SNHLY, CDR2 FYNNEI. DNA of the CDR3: TGTGCCAGCAGTGAAAACAGACCCTACGAGCAGTACTTC. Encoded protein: CASSENRPYEQYF.

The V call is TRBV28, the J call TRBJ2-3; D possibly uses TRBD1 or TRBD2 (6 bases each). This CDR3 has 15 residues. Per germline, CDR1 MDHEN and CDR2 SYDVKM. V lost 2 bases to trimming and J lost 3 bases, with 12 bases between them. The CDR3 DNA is TGTGCCAGCAGTTTAGGGGGGCAGGGGACAGATACGCAGTATTTT. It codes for CASSLGGQGTDTQYF.

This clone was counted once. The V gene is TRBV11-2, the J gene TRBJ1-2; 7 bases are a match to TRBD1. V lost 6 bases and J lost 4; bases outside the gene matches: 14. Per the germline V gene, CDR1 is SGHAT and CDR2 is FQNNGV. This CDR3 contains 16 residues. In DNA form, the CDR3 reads TGTGCCAGCAGTCCTCTGAGGGCCGGGACAGTCTATGGCTACACCTTC. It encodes CASSPLRAGTVYGYTF.

CDR3 residues: CASSTRTSGADNEQFF. CDR3 bases: TGCGCCAGCAGCACCCGGACTAGCGGAGCCGACAATGAGCAGTTCTTC. The chain is built from TRBV5-1 and TRBJ2-1; 10 bases line up with TRBD2. The CDR3 totals 16 residues. Germline assignment: CDR1 SGHRS and CDR2 YFSETQ. Trimming took 4 bases from V and 5 from J; bases not matched to a gene: 9.

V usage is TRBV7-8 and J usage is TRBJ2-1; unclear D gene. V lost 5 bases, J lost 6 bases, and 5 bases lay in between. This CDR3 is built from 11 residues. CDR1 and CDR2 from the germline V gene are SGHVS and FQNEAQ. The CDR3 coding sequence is TGTGCCAGCAGCCGCGGCAATGAGCAGTTCTTC. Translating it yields CASSRGNEQFF.

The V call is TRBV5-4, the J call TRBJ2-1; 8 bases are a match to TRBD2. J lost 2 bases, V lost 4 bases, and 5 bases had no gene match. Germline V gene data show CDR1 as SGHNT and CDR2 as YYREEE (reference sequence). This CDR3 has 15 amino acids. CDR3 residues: CASSPGLVAYNEQFF. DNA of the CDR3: TGTGCCAGCAGCCCGGGACTAGTCGCCTACAATGAGCAGTTCTTC. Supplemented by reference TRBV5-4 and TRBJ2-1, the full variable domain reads ETGVTQSPTHLIKTRGQQVTLRCSSQSGHNTVSWYQQALGQGPQFIFQYYREEENGRGNFPPRFSGLQFPNYSSELNVNALELDDSALYLCASSPGLVAYNEQFFGPGTRLTVL.

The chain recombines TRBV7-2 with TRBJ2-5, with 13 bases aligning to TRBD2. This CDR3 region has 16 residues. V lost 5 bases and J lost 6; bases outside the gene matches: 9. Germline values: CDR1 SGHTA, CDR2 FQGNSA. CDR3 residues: CASSQRTSGRSKTQYF. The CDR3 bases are TGTGCCAGCAGCCAACGGACTAGCGGGAGAAGTAAGACCCAGTACTTC.

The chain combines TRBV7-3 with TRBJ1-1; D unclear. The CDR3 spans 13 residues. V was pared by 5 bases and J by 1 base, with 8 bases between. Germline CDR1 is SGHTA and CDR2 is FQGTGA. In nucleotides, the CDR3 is TGTGCCAGCAGCCCAACAGAGAACACTGAAGCTTTCTTT. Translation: CASSPTENTEAFF.

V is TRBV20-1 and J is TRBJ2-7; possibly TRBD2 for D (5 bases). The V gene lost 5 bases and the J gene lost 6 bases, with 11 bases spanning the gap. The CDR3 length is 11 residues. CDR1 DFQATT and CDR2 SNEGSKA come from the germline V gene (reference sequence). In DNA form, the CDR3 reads TGCAGTGCTGCCCGAGCGGTCGAGCAGTACTTC. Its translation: CSAARAVEQYF.

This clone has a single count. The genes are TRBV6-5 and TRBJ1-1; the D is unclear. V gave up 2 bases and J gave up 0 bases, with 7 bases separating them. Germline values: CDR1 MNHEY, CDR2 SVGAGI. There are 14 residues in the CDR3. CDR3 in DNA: TGTGCCAGCAGTTACGGAGAACTGAACACTGAAGCTTTCTTT. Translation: CASSYGELNTEAFF.

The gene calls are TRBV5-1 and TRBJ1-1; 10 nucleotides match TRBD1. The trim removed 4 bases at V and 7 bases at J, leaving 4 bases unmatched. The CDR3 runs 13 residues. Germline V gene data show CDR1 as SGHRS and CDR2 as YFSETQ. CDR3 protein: CASSAGTGDEAFF. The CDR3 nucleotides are TGCGCCAGCAGCGCAGGGACAGGGGATGAAGCTTTCTTT.

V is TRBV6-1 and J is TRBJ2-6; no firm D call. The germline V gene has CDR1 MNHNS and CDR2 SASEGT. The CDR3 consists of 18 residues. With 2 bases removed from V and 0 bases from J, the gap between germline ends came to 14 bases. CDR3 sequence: CASSERKLTSSGANVLTF. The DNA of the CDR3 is TGTGCCAGCAGTGAAAGGAAACTGACGAGCTCTGGGGCCAACGTCCTGACTTTC.

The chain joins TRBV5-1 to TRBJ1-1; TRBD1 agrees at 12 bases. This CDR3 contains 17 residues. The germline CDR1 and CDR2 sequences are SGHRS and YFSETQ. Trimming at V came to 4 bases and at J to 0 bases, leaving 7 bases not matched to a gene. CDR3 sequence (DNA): TGCGCCAGCAGCGCCGGGACAGGGGGCCCCATGAACACTGAAGCTTTCTTT. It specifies CASSAGTGGPMNTEAFF.

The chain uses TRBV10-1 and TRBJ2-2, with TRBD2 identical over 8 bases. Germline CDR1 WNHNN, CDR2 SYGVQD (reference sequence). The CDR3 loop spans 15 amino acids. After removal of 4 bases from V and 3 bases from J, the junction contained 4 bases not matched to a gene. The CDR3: CASSVAGGYTGELFF. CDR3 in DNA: TGCGCCAGCAGTGTCGCGGGAGGTTACACCGGGGAGCTGTTTTTT.

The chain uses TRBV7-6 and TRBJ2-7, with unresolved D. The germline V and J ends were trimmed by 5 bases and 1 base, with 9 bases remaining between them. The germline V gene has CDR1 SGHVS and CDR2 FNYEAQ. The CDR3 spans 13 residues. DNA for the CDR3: TGTGCCAGCAGCCCCTCCGGGTCCTACGAGCAGTACTTC. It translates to CASSPSGSYEQYF.

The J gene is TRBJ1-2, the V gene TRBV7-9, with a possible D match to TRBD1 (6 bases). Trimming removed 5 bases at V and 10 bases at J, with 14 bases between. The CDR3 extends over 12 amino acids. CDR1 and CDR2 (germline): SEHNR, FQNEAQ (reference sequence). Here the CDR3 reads CASSLIQGIYTF. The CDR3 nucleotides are TGTGCCAGCAGCCTAATCCAGGGGATCTACACCTTC.

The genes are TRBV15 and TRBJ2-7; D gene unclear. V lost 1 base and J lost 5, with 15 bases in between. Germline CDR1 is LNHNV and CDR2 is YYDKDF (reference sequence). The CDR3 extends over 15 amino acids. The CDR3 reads CATSRVLNSPHEQYF. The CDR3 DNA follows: TGTGCCACCAGCAGAGTCTTAAACAGCCCACACGAGCAGTACTTC.

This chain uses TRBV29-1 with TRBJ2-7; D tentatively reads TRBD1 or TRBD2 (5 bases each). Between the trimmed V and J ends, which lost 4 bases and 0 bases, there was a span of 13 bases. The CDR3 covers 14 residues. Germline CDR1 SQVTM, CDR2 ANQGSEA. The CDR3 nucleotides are TGCAGCGTTGTGTCGGGACCGAGCTCCTACGAGCAGTACTTC. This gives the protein CSVVSGPSSYEQYF.

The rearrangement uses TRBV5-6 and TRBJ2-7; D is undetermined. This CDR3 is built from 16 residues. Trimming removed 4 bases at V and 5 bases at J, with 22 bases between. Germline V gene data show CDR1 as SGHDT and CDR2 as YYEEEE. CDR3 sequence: CASSPVGSASPNEQYF. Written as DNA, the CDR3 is TGTGCCAGCAGCCCGGTGGGTTCAGCCTCCCCCAACGAGCAGTACTTC.

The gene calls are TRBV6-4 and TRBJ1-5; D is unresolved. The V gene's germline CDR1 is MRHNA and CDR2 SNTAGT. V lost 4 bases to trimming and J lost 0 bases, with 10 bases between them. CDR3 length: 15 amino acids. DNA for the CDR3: TGTGCCAGCAGTGTTGATTGGGGTAGCAATCAGCCCCAGCATTTT. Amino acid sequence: CASSVDWGSNQPQHF.

Written as DNA, the CDR3 is TGTGCCAGCAGCGTCGTTAGCCCAGGCACAGATACGCAGTATTTT. This encodes CASSVVSPGTDTQYF. The chain combines TRBV5-4 with TRBJ2-3; D gene uncertain. This CDR3 spans 15 amino acids. The germline V gene encodes CDR1 SGHNT and CDR2 YYREEE (reference sequence). The V end was cut by 4 bases, the J end by 1 base, with 13 bases between.